This T cell receptor (beta chain) was sequenced for a study of CD8 T cells in ankylosing spondylitis. Whole-study results and caveats: A TCR beta motif of eight highly homologous variants appeared characteristic of ankylosing spondylitis blood.

The table lists this clonotype with many counts. No antigen is known for it. TCRdb reprocessed the 5' RACE reads with MiXCR, giving one entry per CDR3 protein. Seen here are about 800,000 distinct CDR3 sequences, 12% observed once, and the top ten hold 0.51%. This CDR3 is 14 amino acids long. Germline V gives CDR1 DFQATT, CDR2 SNEGSKA (reference sequence). V was clipped by 0 bases and J by 2 bases, with 9 bases between them. This chain joins TRBV20-1 and TRBJ2-3; no clear D gene. This TCR was recovered from a male donor with ankylosing spondylitis. The material sequenced was blood, either unsorted or a sorted T cell fraction (not recorded which). The CDR3 region is CSARDTFTTDTQYF. Here the CDR3 DNA reads TGCAGTGCTAGAGACACCTTCACCACAGATACGCAGTATTTT.